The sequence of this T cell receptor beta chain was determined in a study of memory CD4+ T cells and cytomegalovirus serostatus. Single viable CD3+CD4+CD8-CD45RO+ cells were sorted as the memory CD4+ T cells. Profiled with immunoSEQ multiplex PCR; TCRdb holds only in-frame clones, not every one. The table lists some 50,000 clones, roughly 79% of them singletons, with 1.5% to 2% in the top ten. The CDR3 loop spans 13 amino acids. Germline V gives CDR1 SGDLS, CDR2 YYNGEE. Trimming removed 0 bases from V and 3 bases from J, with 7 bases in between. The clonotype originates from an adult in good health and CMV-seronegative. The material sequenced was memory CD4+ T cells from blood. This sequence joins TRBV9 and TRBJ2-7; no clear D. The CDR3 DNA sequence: TGTGCCAGCAGCGTAGCACCGATCTACGAGCAGTACTTC. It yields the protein CASSVAPIYEQYF.